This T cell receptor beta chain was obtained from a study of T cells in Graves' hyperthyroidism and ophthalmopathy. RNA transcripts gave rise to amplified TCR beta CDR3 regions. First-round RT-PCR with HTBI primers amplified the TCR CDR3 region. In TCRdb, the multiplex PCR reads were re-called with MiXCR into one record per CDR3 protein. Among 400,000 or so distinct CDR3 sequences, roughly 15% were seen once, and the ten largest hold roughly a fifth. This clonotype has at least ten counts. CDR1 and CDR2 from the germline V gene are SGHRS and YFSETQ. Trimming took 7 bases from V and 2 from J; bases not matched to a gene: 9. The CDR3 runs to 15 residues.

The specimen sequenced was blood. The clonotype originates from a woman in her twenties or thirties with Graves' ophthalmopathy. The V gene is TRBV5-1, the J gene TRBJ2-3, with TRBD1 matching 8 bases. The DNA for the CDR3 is TGCGCCAGCGCCCAACAGGGGGTTCACACAGATACGCAGTATTTT. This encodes CASAQQGVHTDTQYF.